The T cell receptor beta chain under discussion was sequenced for a study of Ad26.COV2.S vaccination and SARS-CoV-2 variants. Study in general: Donor was one of the participants in the Ad26.COV2.S arm of the COV1001 trial.

Study results and caveats: Total T cell responses were possibly underestimated by TCR breadth and depth analyses.

Treatment indicated: about 20 received Ad26.COV2.S at low or high dose, single or two shots; several received placebo; per-sample allocation not given. Each sample was drawn 63 days after the first injection (of vaccine or placebo). Donation was by an adult aged 18-55 years who was in Boston. It was Wuhan-strain SARS-CoV-2 spike that the Ad26 vaccine vector expressed. Assay used: immunoSEQ multiplex PCR; TCRdb lists only in-frame clones, some missing. This table has approximately 420,000 clones, approximately 91% appearing once. Remarks on this clone: Its antigen is unidentified.

Sequences were derived from peripheral blood, sampled in a trial of Ad26.COV2.S vaccine versus placebo. The TCR was taken from a person aged 18-60 years who received the Ad26.COV2.S COVID-19 vaccine or a placebo.

CDR3 residues: CASSYSTDYGYTF. The DNA of the CDR3 is TGTGCCAGCAGTTACTCGACCGACTATGGCTACACCTTC. The chain uses TRBV6-5 and TRBJ1-2; D gene ambiguous. Germline CDR1 is MNHEY and CDR2 is SVGAGI. The V end was cut by 0 bases, the J end by 3 bases, with 5 bases between. The CDR3 runs 13 residues.